This entry describes one T cell receptor beta chain. This clone was counted a few times. Its binding antigen is unknown. Base qualities are not provided; no much larger clone lies one nucleotide away. This sample is drawn from a study of beta chain features in type 1 diabetes (dated by TCRdb to 2016 to 2018). About the investigation overall: Mean age, gender distribution, total cell number and subset yield did not differ between patients and healthy donors. In the study, TCRB repertoires of sorted circulating CD4+ T cell subsets from recently diagnosed type 1 diabetes patients were compared with those of matched healthy donors. Regulatory and stem cell-like memory subsets were isolated from only 8 patients and 8 healthy donors, whereas naive and central memory subsets came from all 30 or so donors. A total of under 120,000,000 sorted cells were examined across all samples, and RNA yield correlated strongly with the number of cells per subset. What the work shows at the level of the full study, not this receptor alone: A moderate but significant shortening of TCRB CDR3 length was observed in type 1 diabetes patients in all four CD4+ subsets. Fewer insertions and more nucleotide deletions at VDJ recombination sites were observed in patients with type 1 diabetes, implying thymic rearrangement abnormalities. Naive, central memory and regulatory TCRB repertoires appeared more similar among patients than among healthy donors. Because cDNA rather than genomic DNA was sequenced, highly expressing activated cells could have been over-represented, although no difference in activation and CD3 levels was found between groups. HLA sub-analyses involved small numbers of individuals, so any influence of HLA type on TCRB rearrangement remained unresolved. PCR might favor shorter templates, but patient and control samples were amplified and corrected together, so any skew would affect both groups equally.

Each donor gave one peripheral blood draw, averaging roughly 100 mL, which was collected into heparinised tubes. Using a panel that included CD45RO, CCR7, CD25, CD127, CD95 and CD27, naive, central memory, regulatory and stem cell-like memory CD4+ T cells were sorted on a BD FACSAria II. Purity was above 98% for every sorted population. PBMCs were isolated immediately by Lymphoprep density gradient centrifugation and stained directly without culture. To minimize batch effects, samples were stained and sorted in pairs, one healthy donor with one patient per experiment. All of the isolated RNA was reverse transcribed with the High Capacity cDNA Reverse Transcription Kit, so expressed TCRB transcripts were sequenced. Deep immunoSEQ sequencing was performed on naive, central memory and regulatory T cell samples, with an average of around 3.4 million total reads per sample. Sorted cells were lysed in RLT buffer, and RNA was extracted using DNase-treated RNeasy Micro or Mini kits according to cell number. Each cell subset was processed on its own to prevent cross-contamination, while patient and healthy donor samples were processed together. The immunoSEQ multiplex PCR was used to amplify TCRB sequences from cDNA, generating 87-bp fragments that spanned the CDR3 region. Amplicons were sequenced on the Illumina HiSeq platform. The original pipeline was this. Synthetic template baselines were used to correct PCR bias computationally, reads within Hamming distance 2 were collapsed, and singletons that could not be merged were discarded. Reads were aligned against IMGT to assign V, D and J genes, CDR3 length and insertions or deletions at six rearrangement sites. Clonotype counts were normalized to sorted cell number within each subset before computing true diversity and Gini coefficients with the tcR R package. The overlap coefficient, calculated on TCRB nucleotide sequences, was used to measure repertoire sharing. As a proxy for the pre-selection repertoire, out-of-frame TCRB sequences from naive cells were analyzed. TCRdb took over this immuneACCESS table, retaining in-frame rearrangements with V and J assigned. Such tables are incomplete; in checked studies, under half of the missing clones stem from an unresolved V gene, and the remainder is unexplained. Clonal size and the V and J genes are those of that table, whereas D and trimming came from the DNA. Here the sample has 500,000 to 650,000 clones; roughly an eighth occur a single time. More than 0.1% of the sample goes to the ten largest clones.

The germline V gene sets CDR1 to SGHTA and CDR2 to FQGTGA. A distance of 12 bases separates the germline ends of V and J, which lose 6 bases and 4 bases respectively. The CDR3 sequence holds 14 residues, the cysteine and phenylalanine included. The read is trimmed to its CDR3 DNA, 42 bases read in frame from base 1. Sequenced: naive CD4+ T cells from blood. This sample's cell subset or site label indicates: true naive CD4+ T cells. This receptor chain uses TRBV7-3 and TRBJ2-2; the D segment could be TRBD1, given 7 matching bases. The clonotype originates from a man under 40 with type 1 diabetes. The CDR3 in this case is CASREGALTGELFF. The DNA sequence follows: TGTGCCAGCAGGGAGGGGGCCCTCACCGGGGAGCTGTTTTTT.